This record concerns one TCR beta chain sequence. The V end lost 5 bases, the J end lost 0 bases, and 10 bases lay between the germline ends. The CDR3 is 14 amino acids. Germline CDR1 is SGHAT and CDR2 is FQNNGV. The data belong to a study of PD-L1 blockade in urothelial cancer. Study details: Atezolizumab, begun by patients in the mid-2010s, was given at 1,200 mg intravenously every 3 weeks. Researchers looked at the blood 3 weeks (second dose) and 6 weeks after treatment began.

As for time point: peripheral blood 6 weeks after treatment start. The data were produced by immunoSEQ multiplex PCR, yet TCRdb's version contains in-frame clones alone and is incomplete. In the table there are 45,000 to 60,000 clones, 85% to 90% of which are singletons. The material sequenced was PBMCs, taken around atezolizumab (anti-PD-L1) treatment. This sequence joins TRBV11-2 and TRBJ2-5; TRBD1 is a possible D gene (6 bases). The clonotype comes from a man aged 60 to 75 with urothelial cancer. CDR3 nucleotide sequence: TGTGCCAGCAGCCCAGGGGCGTACCAAGAGACCCAGTACTTC. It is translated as CASSPGAYQETQYF.